This TCR beta chain originates from a study of radiotherapy plus CTLA-4 blockade in lung cancer. V shed 4 bases and J 6 bases; nucleotides not matched to a gene: 8. CDR1 is MNHNY, CDR2 SVGAGI, per germline (reference sequence). The CDR3 consists of 14 residues. In the case of this clone: No antigen is known for it.

Only in-frame clones appear in the TCRdb table, and some are missing; sequencing was by immunoSEQ multiplex PCR. The top ten clones hold approximately 3.3% of a sample with about 45,000 clones, 73% of them seen once. General observations from the study: TCR clones of tumor origin grew in blood after radiotherapy plus ipilimumab.

The sample consisted of peripheral blood, taken from a patient treated with radiotherapy plus ipilimumab. The clonotype originates from a human donor with non-small cell lung cancer who had a complete response to radiotherapy plus ipilimumab. This chain connects TRBV6-6 to TRBJ2-7; 8 bases align to TRBD1. The CDR3 sequence: CASSSRTGLAEQYF. Here the CDR3 DNA reads TGTGCCAGCAGTTCTCGGACAGGGCTGGCCGAGCAGTACTTC.